Each of the 8 T cell receptor beta chains below was sequenced from the same sample in a study of lymphopenia after photon versus proton radiotherapy. Generated by immunoSEQ multiplex PCR, the TCRdb table keeps only in-frame clones and is missing some. This table has 150,000 to 200,000 clones, about 85% appearing once. Here the sequenced sample was peripheral blood, taken from a patient treated with photon-based radiotherapy. These receptors were obtained from a man aged 45-60 years with gastric cancer.

V gene TRBV18 combines with J gene TRBJ2-7, with TRBD1 matching over 9 bases. The junction had 10 bases not matched to a gene; V was cut back by 3 bases and J by 7 bases. Germline CDR1 reads KGHSH; CDR2 reads LQKENI. The CDR3 has 15 amino acids. CDR3 residues: CASSPSGQGRTEQYF. The CDR3 region has the DNA TGTGCCAGCTCACCGTCAGGACAGGGGCGTACGGAGCAGTACTTC.

The rearrangement links TRBV28 to TRBJ1-2, with D possibly matching TRBD1 (6 bases). The CDR3 is made up of 16 amino acids. The germline V gene encodes CDR1 MDHEN and CDR2 SYDVKM. V lost 4 bases to trimming and J lost 3 bases, with 18 bases between them. The CDR3 spells CASSSPRTEGHYGYTF. The CDR3 nucleotides are TGTGCCAGCAGTTCTCCTAGGACAGAAGGTCACTATGGCTACACCTTC.

The rearrangement uses TRBV10-3 and TRBJ1-1; D is perhaps TRBD1 (5 bases). Between the trimmed V and J ends, which lost 5 bases and 0 bases, there was a span of 13 bases. CDR3 length: 15 residues. Germline V gene sequence: CDR1 ENHRY, CDR2 SYGVKD. The CDR3: CAISSGTPVNTEAFF. The CDR3, as DNA: TGTGCCATCAGTTCCGGGACCCCCGTGAACACTGAAGCTTTCTTT.

The chain recombines TRBV9 with TRBJ2-7, with TRBD2 matching over 7 bases. V gave up 2 bases and J gave up 2 bases; unmatched junction bases: 4. Germline V CDR1 and CDR2: SGDLS, YYNGEE. The CDR3 has 14 residues. CDR3 amino acids: CASSVASGPYEQYF. The DNA of the CDR3 is TGTGCCAGCAGCGTTGCTAGCGGACCCTACGAGCAGTACTTC.

The chain uses TRBV29-1 and TRBJ1-1, with 8 bases matching TRBD1. After removal of 5 bases from V and 3 bases from J, the junction contained 5 bases not matched to a gene. CDR3 length equals 13 residues. CDR1 is SQVTM, CDR2 ANQGSEA, per germline. The CDR3 nucleotides are TGCAGCGTTTACAGGGGGGTGTACACTGAAGCTTTCTTT. Residues: CSVYRGVYTEAFF.

The rearrangement joins TRBV5-4 to TRBJ2-4; D ambiguous. From germline, CDR1 is SGHNT and CDR2 YYREEE (reference sequence). V was shortened by 4 bases and J by 5 bases, with 10 bases between the two germline ends. CDR3 size: 13 residues. CDR3 residues: CASSMDRENIQYF. The CDR3 region has the DNA TGTGCCAGCAGCATGGACCGCGAAAACATTCAGTACTTC.

The chain carries TRBV30 and TRBJ1-5, with a possible D match to TRBD1 (5 bases). In germline, CDR1 is GTSNPN, CDR2 SVGIG (reference sequence). The CDR3 runs 13 residues. The germline V and J ends were trimmed by 2 bases and 5 bases, with 10 bases remaining between them. The CDR3 coding sequence is TGTGCCTGGAGTAAGGGGAGTTATCAGCCCCAGCATTTT. Translation gives CAWSKGSYQPQHF.

On this clone: A much larger clone lies one base from this, so it may be a read error. V and J are TRBV20-1 and TRBJ1-2, with D hard to call. V gave up 0 bases and J gave up 6 bases, with 2 bases separating them. The CDR3 spans 10 residues. From germline, CDR1 is DFQATT and CDR2 SNEGSKA (reference sequence). CDR3 in DNA: TGCAGTGCTAGAGATGATGGCTACACCTTC. As protein: CSARDDGYTF.